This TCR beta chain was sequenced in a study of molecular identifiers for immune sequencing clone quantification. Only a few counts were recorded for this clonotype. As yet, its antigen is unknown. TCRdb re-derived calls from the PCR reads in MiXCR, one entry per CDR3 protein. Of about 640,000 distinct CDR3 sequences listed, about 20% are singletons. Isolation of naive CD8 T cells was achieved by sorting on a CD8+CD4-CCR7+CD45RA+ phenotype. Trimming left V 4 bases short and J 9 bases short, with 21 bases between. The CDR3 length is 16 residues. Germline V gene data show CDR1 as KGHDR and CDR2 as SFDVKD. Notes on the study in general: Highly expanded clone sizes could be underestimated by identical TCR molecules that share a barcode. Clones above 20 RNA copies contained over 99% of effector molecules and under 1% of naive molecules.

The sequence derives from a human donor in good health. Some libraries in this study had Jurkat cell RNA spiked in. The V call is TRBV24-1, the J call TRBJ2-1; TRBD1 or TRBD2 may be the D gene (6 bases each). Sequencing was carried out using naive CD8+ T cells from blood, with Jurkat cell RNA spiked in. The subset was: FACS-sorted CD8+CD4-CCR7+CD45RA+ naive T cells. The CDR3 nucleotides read TGTGCCACCAGTGACGTCCTCAACACCGAGGGGGGTGAGCAGTTCTTC. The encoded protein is CATSDVLNTEGGEQFF.